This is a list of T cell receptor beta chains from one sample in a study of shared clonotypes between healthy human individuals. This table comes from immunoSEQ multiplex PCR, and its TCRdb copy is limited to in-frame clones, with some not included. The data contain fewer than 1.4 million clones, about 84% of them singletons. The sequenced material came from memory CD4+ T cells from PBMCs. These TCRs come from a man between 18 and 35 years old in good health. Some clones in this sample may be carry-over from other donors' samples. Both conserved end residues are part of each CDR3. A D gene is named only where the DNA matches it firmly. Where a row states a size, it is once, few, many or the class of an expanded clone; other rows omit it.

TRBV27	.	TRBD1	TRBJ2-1	TGTGCCAGCAGTGGGACAGGGCTAGGAAATGAGCAGTTCTTC	CASSGTGLGNEQFF
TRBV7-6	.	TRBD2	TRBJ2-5	TGTGCCAGCAGCCAGAGGACTAGCGGGACCCCCGATGGAAGAGAGACCCAGTACTTC	CASSQRTSGTPDGRETQYF
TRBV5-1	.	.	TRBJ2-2	TGCGCCAGCAGCCCCCGAACCAACACCGGGGAGCTGTTTTTT	CASSPRTNTGELFF
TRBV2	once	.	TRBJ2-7	TGTGCCAGCAGGGGAGGACTGTGGGGTTACGAGCAGTACTTC	CASRGGLWGYEQYF
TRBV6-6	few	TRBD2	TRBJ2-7	TGTGCCAGCAGTGGTAGCGGGAGTACTTTGTCGCAGTACTTC	CASSGSGSTLSQYF
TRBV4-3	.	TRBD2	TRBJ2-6	TGCGCCAGCAGCCAAGATGGGAGGGTCGGATCTGGGGCCAACGTCCTGACTTTC	CASSQDGRVGSGANVLTF
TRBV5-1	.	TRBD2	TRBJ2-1	TGCGCCAGCAGCTCTTCTAGCGGGAGGGCGGGCTATGAGCAGTTCTTC	CASSSSSGRAGYEQFF
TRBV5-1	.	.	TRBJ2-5	TGCGCCAGCAGCTTGTTACAGGGAACTGAGGAGACCCAGTACTTC	CASSLLQGTEETQYF
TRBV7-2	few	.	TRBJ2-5	TGTGCCAGCAGCTTAAGTGGGACGGCACAAGAGACCCAGTACTTC	CASSLSGTAQETQYF
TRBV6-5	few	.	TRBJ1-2	TGTGCCAGCAGTTACTCGGGGGGCTATGGCTACACCTTC	CASSYSGGYGYTF
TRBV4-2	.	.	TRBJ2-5	TGTGCCAGCAGCCAGGGTCTGGGAGCGCGAGAGACCCAGTACTTC	CASSQGLGARETQYF
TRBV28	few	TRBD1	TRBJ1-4	TGTGCCAGCAGTTACCAGGGGGCAACTAATGAAAAACTGTTTTTT	CASSYQGATNEKLFF
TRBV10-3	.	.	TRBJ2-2	TGTGCCATCAGTGTCCTCGGCGGCACGAACACCGGGGAGCTGTTTTTT	CAISVLGGTNTGELFF
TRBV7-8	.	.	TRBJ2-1	TGTGCCAGCAGCTTAGTACCCGGAGGTGAGCAGTTCTTC	CASSLVPGGEQFF
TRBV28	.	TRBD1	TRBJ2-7	TGTGCCAGCGGAGGCGGGACAGGCTACGAGCAGTACTTC	CASGGGTGYEQYF
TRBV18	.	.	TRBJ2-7	TGTGCCAGCTCACCACGTACCTACGAGCAGTACTTC	CASSPRTYEQYF
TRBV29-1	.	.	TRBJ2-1	TGCAGCGTTGAAGATAACTATTACAATGAGCAGTTCTTC	CSVEDNYYNEQFF
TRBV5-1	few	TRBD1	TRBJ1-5	TGCGCCAGCAGCTTGGACAGGGGTTCCGATCAGCCCCAGCATTTT	CASSLDRGSDQPQHF
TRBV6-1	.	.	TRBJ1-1	TGTGCCAGCAGACCTACCGGCGCGGTGAACACTGAAGCTTTCTTT	CASRPTGAVNTEAFF
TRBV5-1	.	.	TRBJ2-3	TGCGCCAGCAGCTTGGGAGGCCCGAGGGGAGATACGCAGTATTTT	CASSLGGPRGDTQYF
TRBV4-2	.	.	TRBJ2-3	TGTGCCAGCAGCCAACACTCCGGGACTTCGCCGGGGGCGCAGTATTTT	CASSQHSGTSPGAQYF
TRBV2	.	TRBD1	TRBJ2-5	TGTGCCAGCACCTCCGCCGGGGGGACAGGGCAAGAGACCCAGTACTTC	CASTSAGGTGQETQYF
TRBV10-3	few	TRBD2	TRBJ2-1	TGTGCCATCAGTGATGTTAGCGGGAGTAACAATGAGCAGTTCTTC	CAISDVSGSNNEQFF
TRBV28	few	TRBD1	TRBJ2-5	TGTGCCAGCAGTTTGGACAGGCTAGGAGAGACCCAGTACTTC	CASSLDRLGETQYF
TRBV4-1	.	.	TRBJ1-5	TGCGCCAGCAGCCAAGGACACGGAGGGGCTCAGCCCCAGCATTTT	CASSQGHGGAQPQHF
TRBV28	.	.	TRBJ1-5	TGTGCCAGCAGTTTAGTTGTTTACGGGGGAGGTCAGCCCCAGCATTTT	CASSLVVYGGGQPQHF
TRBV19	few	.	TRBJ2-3	TGTGCCAGTATGAATGAGGGCACAGATACGCAGTATTTT	CASMNEGTDTQYF
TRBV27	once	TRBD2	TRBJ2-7	TGTGCCAGCAGTTCTTGGGGGGGAAGCTCCTACGAGCAGTACTTC	CASSSWGGSSYEQYF
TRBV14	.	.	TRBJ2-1	TGTGCCAGCAGCTACTGGGAATGGTGGGAGCAGTTCTTC	CASSYWEWWEQFF
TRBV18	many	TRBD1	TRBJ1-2	TGTGCCAGCTCATCCCGACAGGGGGAAGGTGGCTACACCTTC	CASSSRQGEGGYTF